Following are 28 T cell receptor beta chains from one sample sequenced in a study of preoperative IRX-2 immunotherapy in early breast cancer. Generated by immunoSEQ multiplex PCR, the TCRdb table keeps only in-frame clones and is missing some. The sample records about 43,000 clones, approximately 95% being singletons. Treatment reported: preoperative locoregional IRX-2 cytokine immunotherapy. This specimen was tumor tissue, taken after IRX-2 immunotherapy. The receptors here all came from a human donor with breast cancer.

This rearrangement joins TRBV9 to TRBJ2-6; D possibly matches TRBD1 or TRBD2 (6 bases each). Between the trimmed V and J ends, which lost 6 bases and 0 bases, there was a span of 10 bases. CDR1 and CDR2 (germline): SGDLS, YYNGEE. There are 15 residues in the CDR3. The CDR3 DNA sequence: TGTGCCAGCACCGAGGGGGGCTCTGGGGCCAACGTCCTGACTTTC. Translated: CASTEGGSGANVLTF. The variable domain in full, completed from reference TRBV9 and TRBJ2-6, reads DSGVTQTPKHLITATGQRVTLRCSPRSGDLSVYWYQQSLDQGLQFLIQYYNGEERAKGNILERFSAQQFPDLHSELNLSSLELGDSALYFCASTEGGSGANVLTFGAGSRLTVL.

The rearrangement joins TRBV7-3 to TRBJ2-6; D may match TRBD1 or TRBD2 (5 bases each). Trimming cost V 4 bases and J 4 bases, with 17 bases left between them. The V gene's germline CDR1 is SGHTA and CDR2 FQGTGA. The CDR3 contains 17 residues. The CDR3 region has the DNA TGTGCCAGCAGCTGGGGCGGGCCGGAGAGGGGGGCCAACGTCCTGACTTTC. Amino acids: CASSWGGPERGANVLTF. Full variable domain (remainder filled in from reference TRBV7-3 and TRBJ2-6): GAGVSQTPSNKVTEKGKYVELRCDPISGHTALYWYRQSLGQGPEFLIYFQGTGAADDSGLPNDRFFAVRPEGSVSTLKIQRTERGDSAVYLCASSWGGPERGANVLTFGAGSRLTVL.

The chain couples TRBV23-1 to TRBJ1-5; no clear D gene. TRBV23-1 is an ORF, and what it does is uncertain. This CDR3 is 13 amino acids long. Trimming removed 8 bases at V and 2 bases at J, with 10 bases between. The DNA for the CDR3 is TGCGCCAGCCCTCGCGGGGGCAATCAGCCCCAGCATTTT. Translated, it gives CASPRGGNQPQHF.

The chain couples TRBV7-2 to TRBJ1-2; a weak D match, TRBD1 (5 bases). V was cut by 4 bases and J by 4 bases, with 13 bases left in between. This CDR3 spans 14 amino acids. The germline CDR1 and CDR2 sequences are SGHTA and FQGNSA. CDR3 nucleotide sequence: TGTGCCAGCAGCTCTCCGGGGGGTTCCTATGGCTACACCTTC. Translating it yields CASSSPGGSYGYTF. The entire variable domain, with the rest obtained from reference TRBV7-2 and TRBJ1-2, is as follows: GAGVSQSPSNKVTEKGKDVELRCDPISGHTALYWYRQSLGQGLEFLIYFQGNSAPDKSGLPSDRFSAERTGGSVSTLTIQRTQQEDSAVYLCASSSPGGSYGYTFGSGTRLTVV.

In this sample, this clone turned up once. The gene calls are TRBV7-2 and TRBJ2-7; D is perhaps TRBD2 (6 bases). The CDR3 sequence is 15 residues long. V was clipped by 0 bases and J by 3 bases, with 12 bases between them. In germline, CDR1 is SGHTA, CDR2 FQGNSA. Here the CDR3 DNA reads TGTGCCAGCAGCTTAGCGCGCGGGGTTAGCTACGAGCAGTACTTC. It codes for CASSLARGVSYEQYF.

The chain carries TRBV7-9 and TRBJ2-7; tentative D call: TRBD1 (5 bases). Germline values: CDR1 SEHNR, CDR2 FQNEAQ (reference sequence). This CDR3 comprises 13 residues. V dropped 3 bases and J dropped 3 bases, with 9 bases sitting between them. Written as DNA, the CDR3 is TGTGCCAGCAGCTTGCAGGGTGTCTACGAGCAGTACTTC. Translating it yields CASSLQGVYEQYF.

This clone was counted a single time. The chain recombines TRBV7-6 with TRBJ2-7; 9 nucleotides agree with TRBD2. Germline V lookup: CDR1 SGHVS, CDR2 FNYEAQ. CDR3 length: 19 residues. The V segment lost 2 bases and the J segment 0 bases; nucleotides outside the gene matches: 14. The CDR3 bases are TGTGCCAGCAGCTTAAGATCCCCCAGGACTAGCGTACCCTCCTACGAGCAGTACTTC. Its translation is CASSLRSPRTSVPSYEQYF.

This chain connects TRBV28 to TRBJ1-1; D may be TRBD1 (6 bases). This CDR3 contains 13 residues. Trimming left V 7 bases short and J 6 bases short, with 15 bases between. From germline, CDR1 is MDHEN and CDR2 SYDVKM. In nucleotides, the CDR3 is TGTGCCAGCACTTTCGGGGGGGGGCCTGAAGCTTTCTTT. Translation: CASTFGGGPEAFF.

The rearrangement joins TRBV7-6 to TRBJ1-1; D possibly corresponds to TRBD1 (6 bases). V lost 7 bases and J 5 bases, leaving 23 bases between the germline ends. The CDR3 covers 16 residues. Germline CDR1 and CDR2: SGHVS and FNYEAQ. The CDR3 coding sequence is TGTGCCAGCACTCCCCGTCCCCTGGGGGGGCAAACTGAAGCTTTCTTT. Its protein is CASTPRPLGGQTEAFF.

V and J are TRBV6-5 and TRBJ1-3, with a weak D call TRBD1 (5 bases). Germline-derived CDR1 and CDR2 are MNHEY and SVGAGI. V dropped 2 bases and J dropped 7 bases, with 15 bases sitting between them. CDR3 length: 15 residues. The CDR3 region has the DNA TGTGCCAGCAGTTACGGTCACGGGGACCGGAACACCATATATTTT. Protein product: CASSYGHGDRNTIYF.

This CDR3 is CASRWTEDSYNEQFF. CDR3 in DNA: TGTGCCAGCAGATGGACCGAAGACTCCTACAATGAGCAGTTCTTC. The rearrangement joins TRBV2 to TRBJ2-1; D remains unclear. Trimming removed 6 bases from V and 0 bases from J, with 12 bases in between. CDR3 size: 15 residues. Germline-derived CDR1 and CDR2 are SNHLY and FYNNEI.

The chain links TRBV18 to TRBJ1-1; no firm D call. The V gene's germline CDR1 is KGHSH and CDR2 LQKENI. The CDR3 totals 12 residues. V dropped 6 bases and J dropped 0 bases, with 5 bases sitting between them. The CDR3, as DNA: TGTGCCAGCTCTGGAATGAACACTGAAGCTTTCTTT. This gives the protein CASSGMNTEAFF.

This chain joins TRBV4-3 and TRBJ1-6; D is uncertain. V was shortened by 0 bases and J by 7 bases, with 16 bases between the two germline ends. This CDR3 spans 17 amino acids. Per the germline V gene, CDR1 is LGHNA and CDR2 is YSLEER. Here the CDR3 DNA reads TGCGCCAGCAGCCAAGACCTCTTACGGACCGAGAATTCACCCCTCCACTTT. This translates into CASSQDLLRTENSPLHF.

The chain couples TRBV30 to TRBJ1-1; 7 nucleotides align to TRBD1. V shed 3 bases and J 2 bases; nucleotides not matched to a gene: 3. Germline V gives CDR1 GTSNPN, CDR2 SVGIG (reference sequence). The CDR3 spans 13 residues. The CDR3 spells CAWSRGLNTEAFF. The CDR3 coding sequence is TGTGCCTGGAGCAGGGGGTTAAACACTGAAGCTTTCTTT.

The chain has TRBV2 and TRBJ2-7, with 9 bases lining up with TRBD1. CDR1 SNHLY and CDR2 FYNNEI come from the germline V gene. The CDR3 is 13 amino acids. The V segment lost 8 bases and the J segment 1 base; nucleotides outside the gene matches: 3. CDR3 nucleotide sequence: TGTGCCAGCGGGACAGGGATTTCCTACGAGCAGTACTTC. This translates into CASGTGISYEQYF.

This clone was counted once. V gene TRBV11-2 combines with J gene TRBJ1-5; perhaps TRBD1 as D (5 bases). The CDR3 has 13 amino acids. With 9 bases removed from V and 8 bases from J, the gap between germline ends came to 17 bases. Germline CDR1 and CDR2: SGHAT and FQNNGV. CDR3 nucleotide sequence: TGTGCCAGTGGCATGGGGCTGCAAGAGCCCCAGCATTTT. Translation gives CASGMGLQEPQHF.

This clone came up once. The V call is TRBV19, the J call TRBJ1-1; TRBD1 matches at 8 bases. This CDR3 spans 14 amino acids. After removal of 4 bases from V and 0 bases from J, the junction contained 1 base not matched to a gene. Germline lookup yields CDR1 LNHDA and CDR2 SQIVND (reference sequence). CDR3 coding DNA: TGTGCCAGTAGTAACAGGGGGATGAACACTGAAGCTTTCTTT. Protein: CASSNRGMNTEAFF.

This clone was observed a single time. V is TRBV4-3 and J is TRBJ2-7, with D perhaps TRBD1 (6 bases). Trimming removed 0 bases from V and 2 bases from J, with 14 bases in between. The CDR3 totals 16 residues. Germline loops: CDR1 LGHNA, CDR2 YSLEER. The CDR3 region is CASSQDLRDNPYEQYF. The CDR3 bases are TGCGCCAGCAGCCAAGATCTCCGGGACAACCCCTACGAGCAGTACTTC.

A note on this clone: The sample has other DNA sequences that encode this CDR3 too. The rearrangement links TRBV4-2 to TRBJ2-2, with 10 bases that match TRBD2. The germline V gene encodes CDR1 LGHNA and CDR2 YNFKEQ. The CDR3 is 17 amino acids. Trimming cost V 1 base and J 7 bases; bases outside gene matches: 9. CDR3 coding DNA: TGTGCCAGCAGCCAAGTCGGGGCTAGCGGGAGTGGCGGGGAGCTGTTTTTT. It translates to CASSQVGASGSGGELFF.

The rearrangement links TRBV5-1 to TRBJ2-5; TRBD1 is a possible D gene (7 bases). V was cut by 1 base and J by 2 bases, with 12 bases left in between. CDR1 is SGHRS and CDR2 is YFSETQ in the germline V gene. The CDR3 loop spans 15 amino acids. The CDR3 loop reads CASSLWAGGQETQYF. The CDR3 DNA follows: TGCGCCAGCAGCTTGTGGGCAGGGGGGCAAGAGACCCAGTACTTC.

V is TRBV6-6 and J is TRBJ2-4; weak D call: TRBD1 (6 bases). CDR1 and CDR2 (germline): MNHNY, SVGAGI (reference sequence). The germline V and J ends were trimmed by 5 bases and 0 bases, with 14 bases remaining between them. The length of the CDR3 is 16 residues. The CDR3 here is CASSPTGTLAKNIQYF. In nucleotides, the CDR3 is TGTGCCAGCAGTCCAACAGGGACCCTAGCCAAAAACATTCAGTACTTC.

The chain employs TRBV4-2 and TRBJ2-2; maybe TRBD2 (6 bases). Germline assignment: CDR1 LGHNA and CDR2 YNFKEQ. The germline V and J ends were trimmed by 0 bases and 10 bases, with 15 bases remaining between them. This CDR3 is 15 amino acids long. The CDR3 nucleotides are TGTGCCAGCAGCCAAGATTCATGGGGGGACCAGGAGCTGTTTTTT. Translated, it gives CASSQDSWGDQELFF.

The genes are TRBV5-1 and TRBJ2-5, with D tentatively TRBD1 or TRBD2 (5 bases each). From germline, CDR1 is SGHRS and CDR2 YFSETQ. Trimming left V 5 bases short and J 1 base short, with 15 bases between. The length of the CDR3 is 15 residues. CDR3 in amino acids: CASSPQTGTQETQYF. CDR3 DNA sequence: TGCGCCAGCAGTCCTCAGACCGGGACCCAAGAGACCCAGTACTTC.

J is TRBJ2-7 and V is TRBV4-3; 7 positions match TRBD1. Germline CDR1 reads LGHNA; CDR2 reads YSLEER. The CDR3 has 14 amino acids. Trimming cost V 4 bases and J 3 bases; bases outside gene matches: 6. The CDR3 DNA reads as TGCGCCAGCAGCCCGGGACAGACAGACTACGAGCAGTACTTC. This codes for CASSPGQTDYEQYF.

This clone showed up just once. The chain combines TRBV30 with TRBJ2-3; D is unclear. Deletions cut 3 bases from V and 3 bases from J, with 13 bases between. The CDR3 has 14 residues. Germline-derived CDR1 and CDR2 are GTSNPN and SVGIG (reference sequence). The CDR3 loop reads CAWSLTDGTDTQYF. Here the CDR3 DNA reads TGTGCCTGGAGCCTTACTGATGGGACAGATACGCAGTATTTT.

This clone appeared a single time. The chain uses TRBV2 and TRBJ2-7; TRBD1 is a possible D gene (5 bases). The germline CDR1 and CDR2 sequences are SNHLY and FYNNEI. The CDR3 consists of 15 residues. Trimming left V 5 bases short and J 0 bases short, with 14 bases between. CDR3 in amino acids: CASSTDADSSYEQYF. The CDR3, as DNA: TGTGCCAGCAGTACGGATGCAGACAGCTCCTACGAGCAGTACTTC.

The chain joins TRBV4-1 to TRBJ2-7, with TRBD2 identical over 7 bases. Germline V gene data show CDR1 as MGHRA and CDR2 as YSYEKL. J gave up 0 bases and V 1 base, and 6 bases lay outside the gene matches. The CDR3 is made up of 16 amino acids. The CDR3 coding sequence is TGCGCCAGCAGCCAAGCCCAGCGGGGAGGCTCCTACGAGCAGTACTTC. As protein: CASSQAQRGGSYEQYF.

The J gene is TRBJ2-1, the V gene TRBV11-2; D could derive from TRBD1 or TRBD2 (7 bases each). This CDR3 has 11 amino acids. Trimming shortened V by 3 bases and J by 15 bases, and 12 bases separated the two germline ends. The germline V gene has CDR1 SGHAT and CDR2 FQNNGV. This chain's CDR3 is CASSFRGGLFF. The CDR3 DNA follows: TGTGCCAGCAGCTTCAGGGGGGGTCTGTTCTTC. The full variable domain, in which reference TRBV11-2 and TRBJ2-1 provide the parts outside the CDR3, is EAGVAQSPRYKIIEKRQSVAFWCNPISGHATLYWYQQILGQGPKLLIQFQNNGVVDDSQLPKDRFSAERLKGVDSTLKIQPAKLEDSAVYLCASSFRGGLFFGPGTRLTVL.